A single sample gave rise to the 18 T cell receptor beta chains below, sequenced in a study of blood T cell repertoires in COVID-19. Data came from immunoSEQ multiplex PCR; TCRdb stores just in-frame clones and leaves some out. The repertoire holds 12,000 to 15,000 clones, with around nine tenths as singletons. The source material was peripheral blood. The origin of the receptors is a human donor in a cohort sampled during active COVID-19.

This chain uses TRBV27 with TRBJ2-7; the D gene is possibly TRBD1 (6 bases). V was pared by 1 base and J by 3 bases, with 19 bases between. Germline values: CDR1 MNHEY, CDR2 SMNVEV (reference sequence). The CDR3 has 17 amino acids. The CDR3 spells CASSLFPTGLRGYEQYF. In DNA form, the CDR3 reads TGTGCCAGCAGTTTATTCCCGACAGGTCTCCGGGGCTACGAGCAGTACTTC.

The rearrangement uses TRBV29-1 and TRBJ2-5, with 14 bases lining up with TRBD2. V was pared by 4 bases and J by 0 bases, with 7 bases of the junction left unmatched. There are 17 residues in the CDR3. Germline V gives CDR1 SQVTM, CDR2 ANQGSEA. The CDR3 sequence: CSVVGTSGGRYQETQYF. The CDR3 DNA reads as TGCAGCGTTGTAGGGACTAGCGGGGGACGGTACCAAGAGACCCAGTACTTC.

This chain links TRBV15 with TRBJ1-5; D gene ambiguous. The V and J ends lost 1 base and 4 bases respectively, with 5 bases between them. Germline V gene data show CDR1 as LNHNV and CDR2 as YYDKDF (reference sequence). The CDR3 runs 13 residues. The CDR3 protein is CATSRGENQPQHF. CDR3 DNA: TGTGCCACCAGCAGAGGGGAGAATCAGCCCCAGCATTTT.

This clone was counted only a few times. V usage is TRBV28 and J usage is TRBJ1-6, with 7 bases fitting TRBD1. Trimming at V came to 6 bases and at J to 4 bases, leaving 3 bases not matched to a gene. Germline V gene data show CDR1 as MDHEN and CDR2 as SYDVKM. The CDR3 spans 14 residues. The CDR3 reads CASRGQSYNSPLHF. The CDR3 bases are TGTGCCAGCAGGGGACAGTCTTATAATTCACCCCTCCACTTT. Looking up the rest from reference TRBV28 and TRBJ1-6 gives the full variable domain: DVKVTQSSRYLVKRTGEKVFLECVQDMDHENMFWYRQDPGLGLRLIYFSYDVKMKEKGDIPEGYSVSREKKERFSLILESASTNQTSMYLCASRGQSYNSPLHFGNGTRLTVT.

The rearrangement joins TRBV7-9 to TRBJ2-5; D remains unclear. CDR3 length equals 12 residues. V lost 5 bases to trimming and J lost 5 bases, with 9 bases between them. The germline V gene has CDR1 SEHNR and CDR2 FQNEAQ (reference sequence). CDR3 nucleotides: TGTGCCAGCAGCCTGTATGAGGAGACCCAGTACTTC. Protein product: CASSLYEETQYF.

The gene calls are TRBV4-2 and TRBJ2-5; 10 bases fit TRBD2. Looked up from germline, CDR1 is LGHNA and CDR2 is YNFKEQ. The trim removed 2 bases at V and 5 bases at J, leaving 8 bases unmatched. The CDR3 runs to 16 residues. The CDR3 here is CASSQTSGRGRETQYF. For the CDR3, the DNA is TGTGCCAGCAGCCAAACAAGCGGGAGGGGGAGGGAGACCCAGTACTTC.

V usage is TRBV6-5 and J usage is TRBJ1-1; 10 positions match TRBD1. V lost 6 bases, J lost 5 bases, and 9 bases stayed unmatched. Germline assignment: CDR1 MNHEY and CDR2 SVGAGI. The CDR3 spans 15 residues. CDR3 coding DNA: TGTGCCAGCAGCCCGGGACAGGGGTCGGGGACTGAAGCTTTCTTT. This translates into CASSPGQGSGTEAFF.

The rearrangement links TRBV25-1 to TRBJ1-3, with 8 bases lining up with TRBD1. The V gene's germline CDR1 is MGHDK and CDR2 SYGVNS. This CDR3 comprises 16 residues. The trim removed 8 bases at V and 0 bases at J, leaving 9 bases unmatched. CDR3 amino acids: CASGTGSYGSGNTIYF. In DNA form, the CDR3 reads TGTGCCAGCGGGACAGGATCCTATGGCTCTGGAAACACCATATATTTT. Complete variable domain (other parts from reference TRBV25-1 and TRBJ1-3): EADIYQTPRYLVIGTGKKITLECSQTMGHDKMYWYQQDPGMELHLIHYSYGVNSTEKGDLSSESTVSRIRTEHFPLTLESARPSHTSQYLCASGTGSYGSGNTIYFGEGSWLTVV.

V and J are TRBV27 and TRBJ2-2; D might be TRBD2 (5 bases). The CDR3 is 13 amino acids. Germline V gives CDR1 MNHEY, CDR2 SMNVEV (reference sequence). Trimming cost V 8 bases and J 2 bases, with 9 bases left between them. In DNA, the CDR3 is TGTGCCAGCTCCTGGACTAACACCGGGGAGCTGTTTTTT. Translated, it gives CASSWTNTGELFF.

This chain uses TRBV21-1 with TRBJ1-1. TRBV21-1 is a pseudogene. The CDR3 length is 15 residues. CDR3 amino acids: CASSKRGGVNTEAFF. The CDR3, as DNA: TGTGCCAGCAGCAAACGGGGGGGGGTGAACACTGAAGCTTTCTTT.

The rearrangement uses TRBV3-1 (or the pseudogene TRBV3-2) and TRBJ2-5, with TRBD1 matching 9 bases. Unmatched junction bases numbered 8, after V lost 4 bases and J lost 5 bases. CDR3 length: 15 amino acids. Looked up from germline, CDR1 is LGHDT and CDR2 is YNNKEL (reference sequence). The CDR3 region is CASSPGQGVWETQYF. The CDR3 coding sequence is TGTGCCAGCAGCCCGGGACAGGGCGTTTGGGAGACCCAGTACTTC.

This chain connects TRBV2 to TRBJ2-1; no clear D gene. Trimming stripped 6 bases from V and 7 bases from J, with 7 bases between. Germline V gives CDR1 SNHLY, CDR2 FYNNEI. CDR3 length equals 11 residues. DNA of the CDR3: TGTGCCAGCAGCCCCCGGAATGAGCAGTTCTTC. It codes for CASSPRNEQFF.

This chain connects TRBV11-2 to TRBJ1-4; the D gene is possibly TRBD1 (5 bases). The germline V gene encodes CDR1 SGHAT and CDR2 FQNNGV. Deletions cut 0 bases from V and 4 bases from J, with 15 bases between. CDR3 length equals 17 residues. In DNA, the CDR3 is TGTGCCAGCAGCTTAGATGCGCAGGGCCTTTATAATGAAAAACTGTTTTTT. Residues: CASSLDAQGLYNEKLFF. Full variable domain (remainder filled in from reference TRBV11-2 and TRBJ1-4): EAGVAQSPRYKIIEKRQSVAFWCNPISGHATLYWYQQILGQGPKLLIQFQNNGVVDDSQLPKDRFSAERLKGVDSTLKIQPAKLEDSAVYLCASSLDAQGLYNEKLFFGSGTQLSVL.

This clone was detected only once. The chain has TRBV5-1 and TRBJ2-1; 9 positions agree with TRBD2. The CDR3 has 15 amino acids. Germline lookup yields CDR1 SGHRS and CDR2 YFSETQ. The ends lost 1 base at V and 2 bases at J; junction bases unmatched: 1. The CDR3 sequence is CASSLTSGPYNEQFF. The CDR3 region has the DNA TGCGCCAGCAGCTTGACTAGCGGGCCCTACAATGAGCAGTTCTTC.

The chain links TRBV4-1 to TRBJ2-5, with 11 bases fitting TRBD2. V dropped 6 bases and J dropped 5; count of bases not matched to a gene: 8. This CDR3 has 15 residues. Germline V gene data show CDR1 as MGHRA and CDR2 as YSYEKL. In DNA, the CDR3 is TGCGCCAGCAGTCATAGCGGGGGGGCCGGGGAGACCCAGTACTTC. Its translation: CASSHSGGAGETQYF.

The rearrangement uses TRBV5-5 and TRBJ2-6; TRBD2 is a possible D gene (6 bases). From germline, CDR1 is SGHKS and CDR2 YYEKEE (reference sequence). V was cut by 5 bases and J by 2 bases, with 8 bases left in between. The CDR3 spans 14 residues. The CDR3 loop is CASSKRAGANVLTF. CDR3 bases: TGTGCCAGCAGTAAGCGGGCTGGGGCCAACGTCCTGACTTTC.

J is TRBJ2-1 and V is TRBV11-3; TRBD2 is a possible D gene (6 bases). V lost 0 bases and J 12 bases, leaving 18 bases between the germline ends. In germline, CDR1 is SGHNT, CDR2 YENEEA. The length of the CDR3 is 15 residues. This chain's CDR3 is CASSLETTMVGGQFF. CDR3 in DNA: TGTGCCAGCAGCTTAGAGACTACTATGGTGGGAGGGCAGTTCTTC.

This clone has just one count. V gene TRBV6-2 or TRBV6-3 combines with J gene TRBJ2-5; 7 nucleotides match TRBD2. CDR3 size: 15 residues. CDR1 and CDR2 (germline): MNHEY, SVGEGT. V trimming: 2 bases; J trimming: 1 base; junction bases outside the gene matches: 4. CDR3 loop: CASSYGGLLQETQYF. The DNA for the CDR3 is TGTGCCAGCAGTTACGGGGGACTACTCCAAGAGACCCAGTACTTC.